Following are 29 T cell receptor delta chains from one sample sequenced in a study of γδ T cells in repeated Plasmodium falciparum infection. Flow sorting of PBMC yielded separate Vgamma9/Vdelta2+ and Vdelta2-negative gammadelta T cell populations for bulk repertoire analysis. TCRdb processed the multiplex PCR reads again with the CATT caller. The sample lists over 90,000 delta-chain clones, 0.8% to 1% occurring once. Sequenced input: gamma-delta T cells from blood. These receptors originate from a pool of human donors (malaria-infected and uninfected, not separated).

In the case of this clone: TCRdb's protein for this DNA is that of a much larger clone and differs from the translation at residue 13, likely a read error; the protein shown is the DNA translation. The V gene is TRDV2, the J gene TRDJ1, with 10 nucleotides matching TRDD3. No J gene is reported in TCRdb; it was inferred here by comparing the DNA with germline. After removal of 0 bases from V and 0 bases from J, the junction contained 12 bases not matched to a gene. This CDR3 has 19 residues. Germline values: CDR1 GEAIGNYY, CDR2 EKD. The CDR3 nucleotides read TGTGCCTGTGACACCGTCATGGGGACTGGGGGATTCGACACCGATAAACTCATCTTT. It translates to CACDTVMGTGGFDTDKLIF.

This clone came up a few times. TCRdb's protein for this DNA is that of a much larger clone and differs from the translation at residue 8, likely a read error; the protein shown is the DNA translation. The CDR3: CALGERGVHTDKLIF. CDR3 bases: TGTGCTCTTGGGGAACGAGGGGTACACACCGATAAACTCATCTTT. The V and J genes are TRDV1 and TRDJ1, with D unclear. The J gene, absent from TCRdb, was called here by matching the DNA to germline. Trimming cost V 1 base and J 0 bases, with 9 bases left between them. The CDR3 has 15 amino acids. Germline lookup yields CDR1 TSWWSYY and CDR2 QGS.

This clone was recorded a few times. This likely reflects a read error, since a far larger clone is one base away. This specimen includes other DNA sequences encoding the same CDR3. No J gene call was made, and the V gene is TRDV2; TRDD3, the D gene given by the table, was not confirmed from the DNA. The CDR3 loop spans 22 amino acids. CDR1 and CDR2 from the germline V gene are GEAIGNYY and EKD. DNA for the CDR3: TGTGCCTGTGACACAAAGCGGATGCTACTGGGGGATACAGGCCCCTACACCGATAAACTCATTTTT. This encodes CACDTKRMLLGDTGPYTDKLIF.

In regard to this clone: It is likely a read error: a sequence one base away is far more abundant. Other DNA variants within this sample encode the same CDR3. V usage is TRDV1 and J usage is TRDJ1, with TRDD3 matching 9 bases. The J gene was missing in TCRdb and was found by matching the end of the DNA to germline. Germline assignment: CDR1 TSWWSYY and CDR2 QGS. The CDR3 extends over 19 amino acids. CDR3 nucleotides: TGCGCTCTTGGGGAACGGGCCTACCTGGGGGATGGAGGAACCGATAAACTCATCTTT. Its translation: CALGERAYLGDGGTDKLIF.

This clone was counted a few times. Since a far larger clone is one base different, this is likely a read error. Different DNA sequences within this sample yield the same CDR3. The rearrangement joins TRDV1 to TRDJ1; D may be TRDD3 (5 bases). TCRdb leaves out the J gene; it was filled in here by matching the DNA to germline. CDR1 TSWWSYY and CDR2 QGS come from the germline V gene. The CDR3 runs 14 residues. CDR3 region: CALGEGVYTDKLIF. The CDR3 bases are TGTGCCCTTGGGGAAGGGGTTTACACCGATAAACTCATCTTT.

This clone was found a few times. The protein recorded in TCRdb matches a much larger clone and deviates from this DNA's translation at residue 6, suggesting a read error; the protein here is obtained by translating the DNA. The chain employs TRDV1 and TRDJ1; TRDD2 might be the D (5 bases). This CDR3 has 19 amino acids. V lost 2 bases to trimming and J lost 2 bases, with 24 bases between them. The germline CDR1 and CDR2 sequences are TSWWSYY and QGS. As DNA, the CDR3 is TGTGCTCTTGGGGAAGCGGGGCCCCCGGTCGTCCTTCAAACCGATAAACTCATCTTT. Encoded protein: CALGEAGPPVVLQTDKLIF.

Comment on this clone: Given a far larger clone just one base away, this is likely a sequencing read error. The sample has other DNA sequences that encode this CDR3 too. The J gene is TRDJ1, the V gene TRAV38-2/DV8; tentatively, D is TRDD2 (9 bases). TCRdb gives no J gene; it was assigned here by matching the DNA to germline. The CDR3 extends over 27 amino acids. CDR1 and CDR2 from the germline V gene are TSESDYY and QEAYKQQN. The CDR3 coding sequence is TGTGCCTATAGGAGTCGGGGGGGGAAAACCTTCCTACGCGCTCTCCGTACTGGGGGTCCTCACACCGATAAACTCATCTTT. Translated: CAYRSRGGKTFLRALRTGGPHTDKLIF.

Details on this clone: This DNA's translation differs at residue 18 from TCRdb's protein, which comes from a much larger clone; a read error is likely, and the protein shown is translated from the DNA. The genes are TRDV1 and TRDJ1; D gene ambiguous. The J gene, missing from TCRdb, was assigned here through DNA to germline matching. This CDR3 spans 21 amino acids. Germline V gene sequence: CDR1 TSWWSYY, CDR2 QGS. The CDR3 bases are TGTGCTCTTGGGGAACCCCCTTTACACGTACGGGGTACATTATACACCGATAGACTCATCTTT. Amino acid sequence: CALGEPPLHVRGTLYTDRLIF.

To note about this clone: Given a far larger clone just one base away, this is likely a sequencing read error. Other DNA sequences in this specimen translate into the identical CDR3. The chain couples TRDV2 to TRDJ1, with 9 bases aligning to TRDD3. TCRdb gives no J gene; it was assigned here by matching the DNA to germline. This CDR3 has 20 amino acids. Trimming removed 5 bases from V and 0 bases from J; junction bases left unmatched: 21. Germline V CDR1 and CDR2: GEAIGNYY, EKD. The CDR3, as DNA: TGTGCCTGTGTTGCCGGGGTATTGGGGGATAAAGGGAGATACACCGATAAACTCATCTTT. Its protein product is CACVAGVLGDKGRYTDKLIF.

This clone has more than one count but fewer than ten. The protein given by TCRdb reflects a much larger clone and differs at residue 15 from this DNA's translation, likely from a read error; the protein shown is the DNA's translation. The CDR3 sequence: CALGENVSGGYAPQGADKLIF. In DNA, the CDR3 is TGTGCTCTTGGGGAAAACGTTAGTGGGGGATACGCACCACAAGGCGCCGATAAACTCATCTTT. J is TRDJ1 and V is TRDV1, with 11 bases identical to TRDD3. Losses at the gene ends were 2 bases for V and 3 bases for J; bases not matched to a gene: 20. CDR1 and CDR2 (germline): TSWWSYY, QGS. The CDR3 is 21 amino acids.

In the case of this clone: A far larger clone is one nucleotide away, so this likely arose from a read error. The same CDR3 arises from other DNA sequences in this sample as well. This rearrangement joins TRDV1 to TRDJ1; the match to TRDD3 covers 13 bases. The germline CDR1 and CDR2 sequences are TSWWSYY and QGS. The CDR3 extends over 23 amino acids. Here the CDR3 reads CALGAPTGREILGDTGYTDKLIF. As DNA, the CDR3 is TGTGCTCTCGGGGCACCTACAGGGCGTGAGATACTGGGGGATACGGGGTACACCGATAAACTCATCTTT.

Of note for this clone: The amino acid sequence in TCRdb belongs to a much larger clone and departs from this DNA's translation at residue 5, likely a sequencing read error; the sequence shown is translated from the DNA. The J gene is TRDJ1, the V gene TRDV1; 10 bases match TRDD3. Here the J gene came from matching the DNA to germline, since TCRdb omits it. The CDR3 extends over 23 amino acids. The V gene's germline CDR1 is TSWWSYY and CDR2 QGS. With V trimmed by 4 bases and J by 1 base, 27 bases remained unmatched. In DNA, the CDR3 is TGTGCTCTTGGGGCCCTACCGGGTCCACGTAAACCCACTGGGGGATTATTCACCGATAAACTCATCTTT. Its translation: CALGALPGPRKPTGGLFTDKLIF.

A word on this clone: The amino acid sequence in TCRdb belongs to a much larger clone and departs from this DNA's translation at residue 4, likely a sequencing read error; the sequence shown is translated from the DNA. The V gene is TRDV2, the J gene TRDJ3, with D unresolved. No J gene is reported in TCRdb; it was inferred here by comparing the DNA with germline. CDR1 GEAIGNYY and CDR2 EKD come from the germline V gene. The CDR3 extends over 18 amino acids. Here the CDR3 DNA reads TGTGCCTGTGGCACCGTTGCGGATGCAGCCTGGGACACCCGACAGATGTTTTTC. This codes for CACGTVADAAWDTRQMFF.

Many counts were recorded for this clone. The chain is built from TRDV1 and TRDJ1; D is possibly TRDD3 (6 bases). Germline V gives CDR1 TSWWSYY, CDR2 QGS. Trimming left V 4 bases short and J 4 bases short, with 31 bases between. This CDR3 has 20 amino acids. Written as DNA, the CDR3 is TGTGCTCTTGGGGTAATCCGCCTCTGGGGCCCCCAACGGGCTGGCGATAAACTCATCTTT. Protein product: CALGVIRLWGPQRAGDKLIF.

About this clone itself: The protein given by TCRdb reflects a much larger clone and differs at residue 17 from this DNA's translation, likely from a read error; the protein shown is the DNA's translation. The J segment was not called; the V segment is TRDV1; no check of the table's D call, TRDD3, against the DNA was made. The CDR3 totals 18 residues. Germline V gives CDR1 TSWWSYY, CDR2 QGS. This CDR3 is CALGERFLAPGIPAKLTF. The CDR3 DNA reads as TGTGCTCTTGGGGAACGGTTCCTAGCCCCTGGAATCCCAGCGAAACTCACCTTT.

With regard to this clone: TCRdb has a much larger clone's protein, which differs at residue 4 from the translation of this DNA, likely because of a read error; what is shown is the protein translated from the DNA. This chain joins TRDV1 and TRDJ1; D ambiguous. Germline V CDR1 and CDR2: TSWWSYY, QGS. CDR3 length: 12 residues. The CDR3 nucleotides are TGTGCTCTTAGGGAACGTCGACATAAACTCATCTTT. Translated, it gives CALRERRHKLIF.

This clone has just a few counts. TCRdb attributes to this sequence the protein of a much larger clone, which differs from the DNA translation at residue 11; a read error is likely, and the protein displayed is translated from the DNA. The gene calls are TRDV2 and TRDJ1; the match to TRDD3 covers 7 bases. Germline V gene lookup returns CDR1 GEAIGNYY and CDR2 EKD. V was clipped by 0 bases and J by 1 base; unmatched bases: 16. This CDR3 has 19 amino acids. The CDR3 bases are TGTGCCTGTGACACCGTCAGGGGGATTAGTCTGGATAGCACCGATAAACTCATCTTT. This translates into CACDTVRGISLDSTDKLIF.

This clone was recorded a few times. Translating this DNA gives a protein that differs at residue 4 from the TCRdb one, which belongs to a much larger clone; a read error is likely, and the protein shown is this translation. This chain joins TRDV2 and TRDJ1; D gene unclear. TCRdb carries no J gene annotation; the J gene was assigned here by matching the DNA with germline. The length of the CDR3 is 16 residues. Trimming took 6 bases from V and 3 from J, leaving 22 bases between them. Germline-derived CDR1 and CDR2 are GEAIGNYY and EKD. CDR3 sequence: CACNQCRPSKPDKLIF. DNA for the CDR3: TGTGCCTGTAACCAATGCCGCCCCTCCAAGCCCGATAAACTCATCTTT.

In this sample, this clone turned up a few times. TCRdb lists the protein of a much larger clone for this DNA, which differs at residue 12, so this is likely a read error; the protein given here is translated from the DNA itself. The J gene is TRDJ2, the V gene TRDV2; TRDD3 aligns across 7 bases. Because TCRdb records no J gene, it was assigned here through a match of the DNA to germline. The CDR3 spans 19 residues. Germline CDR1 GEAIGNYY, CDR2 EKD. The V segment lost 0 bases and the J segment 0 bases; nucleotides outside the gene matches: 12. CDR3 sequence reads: CACDTLGGDPPSLTAQLFF. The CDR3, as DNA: TGTGCCTGTGACACCCTGGGGGGGGACCCACCATCTTTGACAGCACAACTCTTCTTT.

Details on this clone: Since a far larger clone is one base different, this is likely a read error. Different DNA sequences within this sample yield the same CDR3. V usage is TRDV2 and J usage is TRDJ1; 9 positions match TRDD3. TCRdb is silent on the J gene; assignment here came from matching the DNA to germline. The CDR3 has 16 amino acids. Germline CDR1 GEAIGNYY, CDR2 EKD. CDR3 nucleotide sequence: TGTGCCTGTGACCCTGGGGGATGGCTGTACACCGACAAACTCATCTTT. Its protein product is CACDPGGWLYTDKLIF.

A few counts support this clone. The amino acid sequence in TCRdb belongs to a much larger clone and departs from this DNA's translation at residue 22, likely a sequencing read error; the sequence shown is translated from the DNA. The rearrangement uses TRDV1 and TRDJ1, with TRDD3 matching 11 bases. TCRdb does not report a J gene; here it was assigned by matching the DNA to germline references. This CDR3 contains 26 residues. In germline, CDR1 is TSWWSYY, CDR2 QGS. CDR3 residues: CALGELVPILPLLGDNEGAGTGKLIF. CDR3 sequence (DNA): TGTGCTCTTGGGGAACTGGTCCCAATCCTTCCCTTACTGGGGGATAATGAGGGTGCGGGCACCGGTAAACTCATCTTT.

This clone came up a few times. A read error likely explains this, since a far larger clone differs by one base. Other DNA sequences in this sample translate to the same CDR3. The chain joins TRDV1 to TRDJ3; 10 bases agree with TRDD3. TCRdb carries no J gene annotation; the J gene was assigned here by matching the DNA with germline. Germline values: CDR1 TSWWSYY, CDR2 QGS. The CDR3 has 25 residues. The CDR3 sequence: CALGELGTLLSLGDRSSWDTRQMFF. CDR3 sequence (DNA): TGTGCCCTTGGGGAACTAGGGACTTTACTATCACTGGGGGATCGTAGCTCCTGGGACACCCGACAGATGTTTTTC.

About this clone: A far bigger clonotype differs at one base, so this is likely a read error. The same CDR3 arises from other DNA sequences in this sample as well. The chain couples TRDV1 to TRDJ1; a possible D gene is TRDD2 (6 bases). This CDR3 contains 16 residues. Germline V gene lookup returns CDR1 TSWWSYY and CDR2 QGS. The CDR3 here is CALGLAFPTYTDKLIF. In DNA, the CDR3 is TGTGCTCTTGGGTTGGCCTTCCCCACGTACACCGATAAGCTCATCTTT.

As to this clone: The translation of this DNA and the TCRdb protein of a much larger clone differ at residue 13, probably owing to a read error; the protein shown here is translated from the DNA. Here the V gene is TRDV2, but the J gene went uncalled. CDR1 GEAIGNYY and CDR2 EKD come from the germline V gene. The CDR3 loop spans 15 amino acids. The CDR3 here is CACDARGHGSDKPIF. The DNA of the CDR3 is TGTGCCTGTGACGCGCGGGGGCATGGGTCCGATAAACCCATCTTT.

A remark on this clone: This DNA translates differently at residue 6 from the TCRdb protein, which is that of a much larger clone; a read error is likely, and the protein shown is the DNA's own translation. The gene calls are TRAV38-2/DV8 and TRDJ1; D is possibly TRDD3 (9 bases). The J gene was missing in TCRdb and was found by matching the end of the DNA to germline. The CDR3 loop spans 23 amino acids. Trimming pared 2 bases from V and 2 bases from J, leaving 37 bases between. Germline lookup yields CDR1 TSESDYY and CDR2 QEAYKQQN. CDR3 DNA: TGTGCTTATAGGAGTACGATTTCCTTCCTAGACCCTACTGGGGGACACGGGACCGATAAACTCATCTTT. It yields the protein CAYRSTISFLDPTGGHGTDKLIF.

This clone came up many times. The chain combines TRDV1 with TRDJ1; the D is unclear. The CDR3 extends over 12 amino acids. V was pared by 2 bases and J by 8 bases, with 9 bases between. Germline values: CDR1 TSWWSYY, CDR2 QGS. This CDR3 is CALGELEGKLIF. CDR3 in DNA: TGTGCTCTTGGGGAATTAGAGGGCAAACTCATCTTT.

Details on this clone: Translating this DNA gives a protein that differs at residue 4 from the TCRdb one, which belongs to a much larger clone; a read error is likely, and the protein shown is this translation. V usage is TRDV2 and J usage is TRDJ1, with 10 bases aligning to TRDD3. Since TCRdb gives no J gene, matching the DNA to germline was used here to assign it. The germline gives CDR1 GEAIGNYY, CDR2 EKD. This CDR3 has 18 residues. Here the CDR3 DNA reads TGTGCCTGTGGCACCCGTACTGGGGGATTGAGGGTGACCGATAAACTCATCTTT. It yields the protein CACGTRTGGLRVTDKLIF.

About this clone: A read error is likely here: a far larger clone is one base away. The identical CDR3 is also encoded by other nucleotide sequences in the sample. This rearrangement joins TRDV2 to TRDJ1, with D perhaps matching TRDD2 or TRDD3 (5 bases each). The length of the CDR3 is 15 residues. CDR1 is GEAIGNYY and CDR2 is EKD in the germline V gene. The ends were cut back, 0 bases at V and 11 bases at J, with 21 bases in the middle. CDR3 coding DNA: TGTGCCTGTGACACCGGAGACCTGGGTCCTTCAGGGCTCATCTTT. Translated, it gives CACDTGDLGPSGLIF.

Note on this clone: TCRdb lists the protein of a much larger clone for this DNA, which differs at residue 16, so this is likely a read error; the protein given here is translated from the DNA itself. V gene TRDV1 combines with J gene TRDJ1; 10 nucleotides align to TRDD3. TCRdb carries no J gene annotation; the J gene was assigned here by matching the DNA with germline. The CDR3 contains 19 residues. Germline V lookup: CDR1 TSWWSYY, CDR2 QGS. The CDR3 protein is CALGELFRGDTLNTDRLIF. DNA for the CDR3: TGTGCTCTTGGGGAACTTTTTAGGGGGGATACGCTTAACACCGATAGACTCATCTTT.